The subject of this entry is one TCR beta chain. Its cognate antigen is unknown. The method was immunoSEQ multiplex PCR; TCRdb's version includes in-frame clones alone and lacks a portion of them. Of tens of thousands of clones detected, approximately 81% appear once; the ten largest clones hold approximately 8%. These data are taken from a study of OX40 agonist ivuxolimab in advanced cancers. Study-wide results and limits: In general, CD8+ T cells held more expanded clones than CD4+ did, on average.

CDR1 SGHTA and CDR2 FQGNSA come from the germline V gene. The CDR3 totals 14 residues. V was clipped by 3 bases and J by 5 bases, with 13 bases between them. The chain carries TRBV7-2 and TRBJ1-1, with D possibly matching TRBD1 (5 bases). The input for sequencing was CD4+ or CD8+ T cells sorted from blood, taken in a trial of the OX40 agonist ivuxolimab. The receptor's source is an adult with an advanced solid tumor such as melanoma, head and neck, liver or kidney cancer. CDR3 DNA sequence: TGTGCCAGCAGCTTGTTGTGGGGGGATACTGAAGCTTTCTTT. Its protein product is CASSLLWGDTEAFF.